One sample yielded the 14 T cell receptor beta chains listed below, sequenced in a study of blood T cells in healthy people across ages. Sample-barcoded 5' priming and a J-beta primer mix drove a second PCR of roughly 7 to 11 cycles. One entry per CDR3 protein, called by TCRdb with MiXCR from the 5' RACE reads. The repertoire includes approximately 780,000 distinct CDR3 sequences, 20% to 30% of them detected once, and 2.5% to 3.5% sits in the top ten. The data also belong to a second study, concerning T cells of mothers and their children.

Sequencing was carried out using blood. All receptors derive from a boy aged 5-17 years in good health.

In its sample, this clonotype was seen a few times. The chain joins TRBV11-1 to TRBJ2-5; D ambiguous. Trimming stripped 2 bases from V and 5 bases from J, with 12 bases between. The length of the CDR3 is 14 residues. Germline V lookup: CDR1 SGHAT, CDR2 FQDESV (reference sequence). CDR3 nucleotide sequence: TGTGCCAGCAGCTTATACTCGCTTGGGGAGACCCAGTACTTC. This codes for CASSLYSLGETQYF.

This clonotype has a handful of counts. V usage is TRBV5-1 and J usage is TRBJ2-7; 7 bases agree with TRBD2. The CDR3 has 16 amino acids. The ends lost 0 bases at V and 3 bases at J; junction bases unmatched: 9. Germline-derived CDR1 and CDR2 are SGHRS and YFSETQ. The CDR3 loop is CASSLAEGGGYYEQYF. CDR3 sequence (DNA): TGCGCCAGCAGCTTGGCCGAGGGCGGGGGATACTACGAGCAGTACTTC.

This clonotype was observed a handful of times. The junction and the germline gene differ at one end; a read error may be behind it. CDR3 amino acids: CSAISGLAYEQFF. In DNA form, the CDR3 reads TGCAGCGCTATATCGGGACTAGCTTATGAGCAGTTCTTC. The chain employs TRBV20-1 and TRBJ2-5, with 9 positions matching TRBD2. Matching the DNA end better, TRBJ2-1 makes the J call doubtful. Germline CDR1 reads DFQATT; CDR2 reads SNEGSKA (reference sequence). The CDR3 is 13 residues long.

The sample holds a few counts of this clonotype. The V and J genes are TRBV7-6 and TRBJ2-2; unclear D gene. V was trimmed by 1 base and J by 5 bases, leaving 11 bases between them. The CDR3 runs to 15 residues. The germline CDR1 and CDR2 sequences are SGHVS and FNYEAQ. CDR3 bases: TGTGCCAGCAGCTTAGTCGGGCGGCGAACCGGGGAGCTGTTTTTT. This encodes CASSLVGRRTGELFF.

This clonotype was recorded a few times. The chain joins TRBV28 to TRBJ2-3; D unclear. CDR1 is MDHEN, CDR2 SYDVKM, per germline. V shed 9 bases and J shed 6 bases, with 13 bases lying between them. The CDR3 consists of 12 residues. The CDR3 loop is CASGLGLDTQYF. The CDR3 DNA sequence: TGTGCCAGTGGCTTGGGGTTGGATACGCAGTATTTT.

This clonotype showed up just a few times. The gene calls are TRBV29-1 and TRBJ1-5; the D gene is possibly TRBD1 (6 bases). Trimming left V 4 bases short and J 3 bases short, with 13 bases between. The CDR3 consists of 14 residues. Germline V CDR1 and CDR2: SQVTM, ANQGSEA. CDR3 in amino acids: CSVGEQGLNQPQHF. The CDR3 DNA reads as TGCAGCGTTGGGGAACAGGGTCTCAATCAGCCCCAGCATTTT.

In this sample, this clonotype turned up a few times. The chain uses TRBV9 and TRBJ2-7; tentative D call: TRBD2 (6 bases). From germline, CDR1 is SGDLS and CDR2 YYNGEE. The CDR3 spans 14 residues. Trimming cost V 0 bases and J 5 bases, with 12 bases left between them. This CDR3 is CASSVGRGHHEQYF. Here the CDR3 DNA reads TGTGCCAGCAGCGTAGGGCGGGGCCACCACGAGCAGTACTTC.

The V call is TRBV6-1, the J call TRBJ1-3; D ambiguous. Germline values: CDR1 MNHNS, CDR2 SASEGT. The CDR3 contains 15 residues. V was trimmed by 5 bases and J by 0 bases, leaving 11 bases between them. Here the CDR3 DNA reads TGTGCCAGCAGTCTAAAATGGAGCTCTGGAAACACCATATATTTT. Translating it yields CASSLKWSSGNTIYF.

This clonotype appeared a few times. The chain joins TRBV12-3 or TRBV12-4 to TRBJ2-5; TRBD1 aligns across 12 bases. Trimming at V came to 5 bases and at J to 7 bases, leaving 11 bases not matched to a gene. The CDR3 is 16 amino acids. The CDR3 DNA follows: TGTGCCAGCAGTCCCACCGGGACAGGGGGCTCCCCGACCCAGTACTTC. Residues: CASSPTGTGGSPTQYF.

In its sample, this clonotype was seen a few times. The rearrangement uses TRBV9 and TRBJ2-3; D gene unclear. In germline, CDR1 is SGDLS, CDR2 YYNGEE. V dropped 4 bases and J dropped 4 bases, with 16 bases sitting between them. The CDR3 spans 15 residues. CDR3 coding DNA: TGTGCCAGCAGCCCCTACTCGCCTCCGTCAGATACGCAGTATTTT. It is translated as CASSPYSPPSDTQYF.

Remarks on this clonotype: The junction shows a germline mismatch at one end, possibly a read error. The genes are TRBV10-3 and TRBJ2-7, with D perhaps matching TRBD1 (6 bases). Germline V gene sequence: CDR1 ENHRY, CDR2 SYGVKD. CDR3 length: 14 amino acids. CDR3 nucleotides: TGTGCCATCAGCGAGTCCGGGACACTCTACGAGCAGTACTTC. It specifies CAISESGTLYEQYF.

This clonotype was detected only a few times. This chain joins TRBV5-1 and TRBJ2-1, with TRBD2 identical over 8 bases. V was clipped by 5 bases and J by 5 bases; unmatched bases: 12. Germline loops: CDR1 SGHRS, CDR2 YFSETQ. The CDR3 has 16 residues. The CDR3 region has the DNA TGCGCCAGCAGTATGGAGGCAGCGGGGGACCACAATGAGCAGTTCTTC. Translated, it gives CASSMEAAGDHNEQFF.

This clonotype was seen more than once but under ten times. The rearrangement joins TRBV20-1 to TRBJ2-5; 10 bases agree with TRBD1. Trimming cost V 2 bases and J 5 bases; bases outside gene matches: 5. There are 14 residues in the CDR3. Germline values: CDR1 DFQATT, CDR2 SNEGSKA (reference sequence). The CDR3 DNA sequence: TGCAGTGCTAGATATGACAGGGGGCACGAGACCCAGTACTTC. It is translated as CSARYDRGHETQYF.

The rearrangement joins TRBV6-6 to TRBJ2-4; D is unclear. Germline CDR1 is MNHNY and CDR2 is SVGAGI (reference sequence). The CDR3 has 12 residues. The V and J ends lost 7 bases and 4 bases respectively, with 8 bases between them. The CDR3 is CASNDGKNIQYF. CDR3 coding DNA: TGTGCCAGCAACGACGGGAAAAACATTCAGTACTTC.